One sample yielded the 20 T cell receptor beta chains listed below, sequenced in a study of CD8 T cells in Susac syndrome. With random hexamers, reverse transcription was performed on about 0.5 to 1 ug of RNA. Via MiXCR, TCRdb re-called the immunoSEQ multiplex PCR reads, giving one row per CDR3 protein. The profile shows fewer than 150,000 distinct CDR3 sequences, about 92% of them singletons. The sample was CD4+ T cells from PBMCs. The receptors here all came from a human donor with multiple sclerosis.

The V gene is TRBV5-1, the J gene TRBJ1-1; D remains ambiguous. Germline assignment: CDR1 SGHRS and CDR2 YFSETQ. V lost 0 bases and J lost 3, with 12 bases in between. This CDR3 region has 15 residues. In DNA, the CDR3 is TGCGCCAGCAGCTTGGGGCCCGCGCGTGACACTGAAGCTTTCTTT. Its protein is CASSLGPARDTEAFF. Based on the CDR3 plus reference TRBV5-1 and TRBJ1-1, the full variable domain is KAGVTQTPRYLIKTRGQQVTLSCSPISGHRSVSWYQQTPGQGLQFLFEYFSETQRNKGNFPGRFSGRQFSNSRSEMNVSTLELGDSALYLCASSLGPARDTEAFFGQGTRLTVV.

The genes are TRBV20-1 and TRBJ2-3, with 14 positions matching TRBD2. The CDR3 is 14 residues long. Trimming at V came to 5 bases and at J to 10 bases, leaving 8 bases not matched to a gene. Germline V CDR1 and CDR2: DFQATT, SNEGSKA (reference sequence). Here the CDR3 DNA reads TGCAGTGCTGCGACTAGCGGGGGGGCAGGATCGCAGTATTTT. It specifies CSAATSGGAGSQYF.

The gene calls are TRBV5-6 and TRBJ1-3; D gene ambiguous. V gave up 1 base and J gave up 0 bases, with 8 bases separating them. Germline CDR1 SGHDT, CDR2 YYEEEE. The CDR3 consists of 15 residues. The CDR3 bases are TGTGCCAGCAGCTTGTTCGGGCGCTCTGGAAACACCATATATTTT. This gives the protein CASSLFGRSGNTIYF. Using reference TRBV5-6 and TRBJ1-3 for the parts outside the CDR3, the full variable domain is DAGVTQSPTHLIKTRGQQVTLRCSPKSGHDTVSWYQQALGQGPQFIFQYYEEEERQRGNFPDRFSGHQFPNYSSELNVNALLLGDSALYLCASSLFGRSGNTIYFGEGSWLTVV.

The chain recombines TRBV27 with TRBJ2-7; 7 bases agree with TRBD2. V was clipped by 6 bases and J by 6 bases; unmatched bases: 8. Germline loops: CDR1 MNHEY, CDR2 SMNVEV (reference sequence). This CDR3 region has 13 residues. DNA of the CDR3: TGTGCCAGCAGACGGACTAGGTCAGCCGAGCAGTACTTC. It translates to CASRRTRSAEQYF.

This chain's CDR3 is CAITVSYNSPLHF. DNA for the CDR3: TGTGCCATCACGGTTTCCTATAATTCACCCCTCCACTTT. The chain couples TRBV10-3 to TRBJ1-6; D gene uncertain. The CDR3 length is 13 residues. Germline V gene lookup returns CDR1 ENHRY and CDR2 SYGVKD. Trimming stripped 7 bases from V and 1 base from J, with 5 bases between.

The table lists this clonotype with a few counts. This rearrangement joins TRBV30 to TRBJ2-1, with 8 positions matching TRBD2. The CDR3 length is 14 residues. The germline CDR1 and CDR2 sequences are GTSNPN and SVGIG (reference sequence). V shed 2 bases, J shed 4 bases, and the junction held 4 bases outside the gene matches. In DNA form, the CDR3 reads TGTGCCTGGAGTCGGGGGGGAGTTTACAATGAGCAGTTCTTC. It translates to CAWSRGGVYNEQFF. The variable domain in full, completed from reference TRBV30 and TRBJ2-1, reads SQTIHQWPATLVQPVGSPLSLECTVEGTSNPNLYWYRQAAGRGLQLLFYSVGIGQISSEVPQNLSASRPQDRQFILSSKKLLLSDSGFYLCAWSRGGVYNEQFFGPGTRLTVL.

The CDR3 protein is CASSPGTPSHMNTEAFF. Here the CDR3 DNA reads TGTGCCAGCAGTCCCGGGACTCCCTCACATATGAACACTGAAGCTTTCTTT. The rearrangement links TRBV28 to TRBJ1-1, with D possibly TRBD1 on 5 matching bases. Per germline, CDR1 MDHEN and CDR2 SYDVKM. The CDR3 has 17 amino acids. The V end was cut by 5 bases, the J end by 0 bases, with 19 bases between.

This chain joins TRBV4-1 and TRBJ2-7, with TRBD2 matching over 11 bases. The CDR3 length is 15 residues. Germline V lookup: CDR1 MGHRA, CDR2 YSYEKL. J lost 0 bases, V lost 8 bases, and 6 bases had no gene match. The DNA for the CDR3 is TGCGCCAGCGGTCTAGCGGGGGGAACCTCCTACGAGCAGTACTTC. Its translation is CASGLAGGTSYEQYF.

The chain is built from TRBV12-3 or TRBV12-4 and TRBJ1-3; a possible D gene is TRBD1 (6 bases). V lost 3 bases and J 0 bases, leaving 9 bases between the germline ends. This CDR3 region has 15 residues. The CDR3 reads CASSFRGSSGNTIYF. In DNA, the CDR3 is TGTGCCAGCAGTTTTAGGGGGTCCTCTGGAAACACCATATATTTT.

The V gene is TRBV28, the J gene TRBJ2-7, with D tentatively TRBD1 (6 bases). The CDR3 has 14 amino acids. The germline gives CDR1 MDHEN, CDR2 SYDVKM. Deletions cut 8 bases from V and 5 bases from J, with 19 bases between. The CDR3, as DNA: TGTGCCAGCTCCTATGGACAGTGGGGAGACGAGCAGTACTTC. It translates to CASSYGQWGDEQYF.

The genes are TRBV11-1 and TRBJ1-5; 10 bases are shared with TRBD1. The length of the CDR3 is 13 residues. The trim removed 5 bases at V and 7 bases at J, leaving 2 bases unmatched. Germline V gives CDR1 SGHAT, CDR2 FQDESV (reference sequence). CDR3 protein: CASSRGQGQPQHF. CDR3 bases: TGTGCCAGCAGCCGGGGACAGGGGCAGCCCCAGCATTTT.

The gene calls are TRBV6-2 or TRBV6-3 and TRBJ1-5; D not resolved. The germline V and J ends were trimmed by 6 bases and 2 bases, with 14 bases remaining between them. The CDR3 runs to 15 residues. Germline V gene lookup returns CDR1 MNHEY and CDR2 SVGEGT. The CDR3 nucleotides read TGTGCCAGCAGGTGGGGAACTCAGCGCAATCAGCCCCAGCATTTT. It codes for CASRWGTQRNQPQHF.

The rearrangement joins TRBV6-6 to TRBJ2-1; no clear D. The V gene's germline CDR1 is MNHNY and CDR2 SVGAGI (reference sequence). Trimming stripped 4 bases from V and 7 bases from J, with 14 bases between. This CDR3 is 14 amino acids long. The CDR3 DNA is TGTGCCAGCAGTTTCCAGAGTGTAAGGAATGAGCAGTTCTTC. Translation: CASSFQSVRNEQFF.

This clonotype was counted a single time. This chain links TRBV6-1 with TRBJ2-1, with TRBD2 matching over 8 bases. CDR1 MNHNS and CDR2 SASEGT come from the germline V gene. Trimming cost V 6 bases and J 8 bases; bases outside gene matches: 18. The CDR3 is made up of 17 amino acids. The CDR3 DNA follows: TGTGCCAGCAGCGATCCCCTGGCGGGGGGACCTGTGGATGAGCAGTTCTTC. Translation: CASSDPLAGGPVDEQFF.

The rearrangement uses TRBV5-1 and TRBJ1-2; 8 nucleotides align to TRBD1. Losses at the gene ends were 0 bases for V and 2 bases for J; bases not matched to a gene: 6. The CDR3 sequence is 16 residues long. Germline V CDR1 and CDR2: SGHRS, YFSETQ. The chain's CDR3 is CASSLASAGGNYGYTF. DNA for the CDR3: TGCGCCAGCAGCTTGGCCTCGGCAGGGGGCAACTATGGCTACACCTTC.

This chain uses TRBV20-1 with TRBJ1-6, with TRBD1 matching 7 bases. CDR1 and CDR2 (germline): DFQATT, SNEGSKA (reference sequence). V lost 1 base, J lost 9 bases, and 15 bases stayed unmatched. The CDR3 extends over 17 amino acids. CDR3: CSARGRQGERMGSPLHF. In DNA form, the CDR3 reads TGCAGTGCTAGAGGAAGACAGGGAGAACGGATGGGTTCACCCCTCCACTTT.

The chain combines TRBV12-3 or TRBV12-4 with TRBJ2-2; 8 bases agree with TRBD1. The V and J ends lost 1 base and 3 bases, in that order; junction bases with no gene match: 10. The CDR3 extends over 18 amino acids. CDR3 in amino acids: CASSLDFVRTGYTGELFF. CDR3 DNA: TGTGCCAGCAGTTTAGATTTCGTACGGACAGGGTACACCGGGGAGCTGTTTTTT.

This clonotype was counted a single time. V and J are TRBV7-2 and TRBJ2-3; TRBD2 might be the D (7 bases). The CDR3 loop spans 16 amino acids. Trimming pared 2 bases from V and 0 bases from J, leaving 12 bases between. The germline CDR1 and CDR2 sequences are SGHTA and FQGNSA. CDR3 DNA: TGTGCCAGCAGCTTATGGGGGCGGGGGAGCACAGATACGCAGTATTTT. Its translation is CASSLWGRGSTDTQYF.

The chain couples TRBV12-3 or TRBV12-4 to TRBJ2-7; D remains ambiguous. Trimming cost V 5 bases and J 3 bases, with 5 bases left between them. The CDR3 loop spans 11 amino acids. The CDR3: CASSAGYEQYF. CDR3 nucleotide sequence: TGTGCCAGCAGTGCCGGCTACGAGCAGTACTTC.

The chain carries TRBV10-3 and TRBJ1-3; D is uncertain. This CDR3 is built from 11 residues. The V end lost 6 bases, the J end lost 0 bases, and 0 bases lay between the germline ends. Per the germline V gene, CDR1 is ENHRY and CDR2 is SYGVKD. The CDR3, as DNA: TGTGCCATCAGCTCTGGAAACACCATATATTTT. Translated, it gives CAISSGNTIYF.